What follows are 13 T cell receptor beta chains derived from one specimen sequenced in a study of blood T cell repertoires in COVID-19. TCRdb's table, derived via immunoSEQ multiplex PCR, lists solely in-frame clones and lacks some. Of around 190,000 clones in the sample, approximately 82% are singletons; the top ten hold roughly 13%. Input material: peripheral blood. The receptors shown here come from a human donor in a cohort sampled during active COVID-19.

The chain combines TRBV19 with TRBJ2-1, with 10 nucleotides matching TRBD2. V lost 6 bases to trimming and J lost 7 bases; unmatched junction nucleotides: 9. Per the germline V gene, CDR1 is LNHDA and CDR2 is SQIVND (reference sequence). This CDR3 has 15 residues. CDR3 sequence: CASRDLAGEVNEQFF. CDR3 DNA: TGTGCCAGTAGGGATCTAGCGGGAGAGGTGAATGAGCAGTTCTTC.

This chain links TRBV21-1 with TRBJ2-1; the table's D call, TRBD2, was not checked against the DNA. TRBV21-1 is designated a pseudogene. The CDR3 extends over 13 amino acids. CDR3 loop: CASSHLQRYEQFF. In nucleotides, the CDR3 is TGTGCCAGCTCCCATTTGCAGAGGTATGAGCAGTTCTTC.

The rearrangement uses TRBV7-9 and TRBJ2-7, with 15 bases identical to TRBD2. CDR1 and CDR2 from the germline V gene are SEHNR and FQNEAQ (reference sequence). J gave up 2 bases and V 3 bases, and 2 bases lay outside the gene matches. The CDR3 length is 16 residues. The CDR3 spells CASSFRTSGGAYEQYF. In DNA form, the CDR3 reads TGTGCCAGCAGCTTTCGGACTAGCGGGGGGGCCTACGAGCAGTACTTC. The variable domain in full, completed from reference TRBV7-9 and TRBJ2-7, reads DTGVSQNPRHKITKRGQNVTFRCDPISEHNRLYWYRQTLGQGPEFLTYFQNEAQLEKSRLLSDRFSAERPKGSFSTLEIQRTEQGDSAMYLCASSFRTSGGAYEQYFGPGTRLTVT.

In DNA, the CDR3 is TGTGCCAGCAGGTACCTGGGACAGGAGGATCAGCCCCAGCATTTT. Protein sequence: CASRYLGQEDQPQHF. V gene TRBV28 combines with J gene TRBJ1-5; 8 bases are a match to TRBD1. The CDR3 is 15 amino acids. Germline V lookup: CDR1 MDHEN, CDR2 SYDVKM. Unmatched junction bases numbered 9, after V lost 6 bases and J lost 5 bases.

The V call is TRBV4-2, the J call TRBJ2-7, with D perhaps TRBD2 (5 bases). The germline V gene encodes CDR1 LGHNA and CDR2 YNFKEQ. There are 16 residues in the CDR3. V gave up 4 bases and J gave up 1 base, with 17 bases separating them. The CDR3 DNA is TGTGCCAGCAGCCCCCTTACCTTCGAGGGATCCTACGAGCAGTACTTC. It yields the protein CASSPLTFEGSYEQYF.

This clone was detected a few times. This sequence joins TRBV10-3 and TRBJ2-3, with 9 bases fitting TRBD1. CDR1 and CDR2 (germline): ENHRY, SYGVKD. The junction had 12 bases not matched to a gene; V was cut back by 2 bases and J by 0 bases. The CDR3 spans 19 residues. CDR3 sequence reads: CAISEPVPGQGPSTDTQYF. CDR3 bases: TGTGCCATCAGTGAGCCAGTCCCGGGACAGGGCCCTAGCACAGATACGCAGTATTTT.

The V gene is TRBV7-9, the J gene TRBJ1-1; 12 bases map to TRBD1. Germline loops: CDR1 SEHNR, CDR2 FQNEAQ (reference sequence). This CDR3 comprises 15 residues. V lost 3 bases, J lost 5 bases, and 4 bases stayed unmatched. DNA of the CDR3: TGTGCCAGCAGCTTTGGGACAGGGGGCAAAACTGAAGCTTTCTTT. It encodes CASSFGTGGKTEAFF.

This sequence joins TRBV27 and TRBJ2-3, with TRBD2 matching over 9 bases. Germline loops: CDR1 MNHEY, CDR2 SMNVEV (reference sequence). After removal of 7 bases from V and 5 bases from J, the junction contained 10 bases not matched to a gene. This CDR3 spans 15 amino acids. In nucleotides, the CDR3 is TGTGCCAGCACTTCGCGGGAGGGCTTGTTAGATACGCAGTATTTT. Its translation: CASTSREGLLDTQYF.

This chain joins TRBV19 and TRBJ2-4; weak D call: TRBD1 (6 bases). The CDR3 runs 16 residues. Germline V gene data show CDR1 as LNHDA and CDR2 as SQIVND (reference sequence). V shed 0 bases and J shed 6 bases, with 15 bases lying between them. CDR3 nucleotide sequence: TGTGCCAGTAGTATAGATCTATCCGGGACAAGAAACATTCAGTACTTC. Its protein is CASSIDLSGTRNIQYF.

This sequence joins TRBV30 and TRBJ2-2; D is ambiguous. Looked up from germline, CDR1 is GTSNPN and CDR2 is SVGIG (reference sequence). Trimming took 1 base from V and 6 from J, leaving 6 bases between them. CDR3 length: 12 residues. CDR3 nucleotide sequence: TGTGCCTGGAGTGCATTTCCCGGGGAGCTGTTTTTT. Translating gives CAWSAFPGELFF. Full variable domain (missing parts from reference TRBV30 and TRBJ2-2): SQTIHQWPATLVQPVGSPLSLECTVEGTSNPNLYWYRQAAGRGLQLLFYSVGIGQISSEVPQNLSASRPQDRQFILSSKKLLLSDSGFYLCAWSAFPGELFFGEGSRLTVL.

CDR3 DNA sequence: TGTGCCAGCTTTTTGGGGGGTATCACTGGAAACACCATATATTTT. It specifies CASFLGGITGNTIYF. The V gene is TRBV6-4, the J gene TRBJ1-3; possibly TRBD1 for D (5 bases). The CDR3 has 15 amino acids. Trimming cost V 8 bases and J 2 bases, with 16 bases left between them. Germline values: CDR1 MRHNA, CDR2 SNTAGT.

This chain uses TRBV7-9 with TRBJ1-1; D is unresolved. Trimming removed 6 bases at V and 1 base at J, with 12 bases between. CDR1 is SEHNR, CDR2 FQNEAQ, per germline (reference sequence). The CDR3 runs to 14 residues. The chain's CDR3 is CASRSRFGNTEAFF. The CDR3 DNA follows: TGTGCCAGCAGAAGCAGGTTCGGGAACACTGAAGCTTTCTTT.

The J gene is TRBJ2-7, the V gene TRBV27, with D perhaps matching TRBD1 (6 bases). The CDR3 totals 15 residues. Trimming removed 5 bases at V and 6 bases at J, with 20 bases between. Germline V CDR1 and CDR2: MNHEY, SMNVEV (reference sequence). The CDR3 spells CASSPAPLGATEQYF. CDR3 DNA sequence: TGTGCCAGCAGTCCAGCGCCACTGGGGGCTACCGAGCAGTACTTC.